The clone carrying this T cell receptor (beta chain) appeared a few times. This entry belongs to a study of PD-1 blockade in classical Hodgkin lymphoma. Described time point: cycle 4 day 1 (C4D1), after 6 weeks of nivolumab. Relapse after autologous stem cell transplantation occurred in every patient, and brentuximab vedotin exposure varied. PBMCs were thawed, and CD8+ T cells were then isolated from them by magnetic negative selection. The protocol was immunoSEQ multiplex PCR, while the TCRdb copy is restricted to in-frame clones and leaves out a portion. The data contain over 3,500 clones, around 70% of them singletons. CDR3 size: 14 residues. CDR1 is SGHRS, CDR2 YFSETQ, per germline. With 6 bases removed from V and 0 bases from J, the gap between germline ends came to 10 bases.

The chain links TRBV5-1 to TRBJ1-3; D remains ambiguous. The sequenced sample was CD8+ T cells from blood, obtained before the fourth cycle of nivolumab. This clonotype was obtained from a human donor with classical Hodgkin lymphoma. The CDR3 sequence: CASIWAASGNTIYF. CDR3 sequence (DNA): TGCGCCAGCATTTGGGCGGCCTCTGGAAACACCATATATTTT.